Shown below are 24 T cell receptor beta chains from a single sample sequenced in a study of blood T cell repertoires in COVID-19 (dated by TCRdb to about 2020). Library preparation used the immunoSEQ multiplex PCR assay. TCRdb provides this immuneACCESS table in a form limited to in-frame rearrangements. Some clones are lacking; in checked studies, under half of them reflect an unresolved V gene, and why the rest are absent is not known. This sample comprises some 150,000 clones, approximately 83% of them detected only once. The biggest ten clones account for 4% of the sample. Sequenced material: peripheral blood. The source is an older woman with acute or convalescent COVID-19.

This clone has only a few counts. The chain links TRBV11-1 to TRBJ2-2; 7 bases agree with TRBD1. The CDR3 loop spans 15 amino acids. The trim removed 5 bases at V and 5 bases at J, leaving 8 bases unmatched. Germline V gives CDR1 SGHAT, CDR2 FQDESV (reference sequence). The CDR3 DNA reads as TGTGCCAGCAGCCTAGGGGGCCGGCGAACCGGGGAGCTGTTTTTT. Encoded protein: CASSLGGRRTGELFF.

The chain has TRBV10-1 and TRBJ2-7; possibly TRBD1 for D (5 bases). The V and J ends lost 6 bases and 3 bases respectively, with 21 bases between them. The CDR3 is 16 amino acids. Germline loops: CDR1 WNHNN, CDR2 SYGVQD (reference sequence). The CDR3 region has the DNA TGCGCCAGCAGCGCTCTTGCTACATACGACAGCTACGAGCAGTACTTC. Translating gives CASSALATYDSYEQYF.

CDR3 region: CASSPFVGGKAETQYF. The CDR3 bases are TGTGCCAGCTCACCCTTCGTGGGAGGGAAGGCAGAGACCCAGTACTTC. The V call is TRBV18, the J call TRBJ2-5, with 7 nucleotides matching TRBD2. The CDR3 covers 16 residues. The V gene's germline CDR1 is KGHSH and CDR2 LQKENI. The V segment lost 3 bases and the J segment 4 bases; nucleotides outside the gene matches: 11.

The rearrangement links TRBV19 to TRBJ2-7; 9 nucleotides align to TRBD1. This CDR3 contains 14 residues. J gave up 2 bases and V 3 bases, and 2 bases lay outside the gene matches. CDR1 and CDR2 (germline): LNHDA, SQIVND (reference sequence). The CDR3 protein is CASSIDRGTYEQYF. The CDR3 nucleotides read TGTGCCAGTAGTATTGACAGGGGGACCTACGAGCAGTACTTC.

The rearrangement uses TRBV18 and TRBJ2-7, with D hard to call. With 0 bases removed from V and 6 bases from J, the gap between germline ends came to 12 bases. This CDR3 spans 14 amino acids. Germline V lookup: CDR1 KGHSH, CDR2 LQKENI. This chain's CDR3 is CASSPPGYTGEQYF. The DNA of the CDR3 is TGTGCCAGCTCACCACCGGGTTATACGGGCGAGCAGTACTTC.

V usage is TRBV27 and J usage is TRBJ1-1, with 8 bases identical to TRBD1. Germline V gives CDR1 MNHEY, CDR2 SMNVEV (reference sequence). Unmatched junction bases numbered 4, after V lost 3 bases and J lost 4 bases. The CDR3 consists of 14 residues. The CDR3 here is CASSLDRVFTEAFF. As DNA, the CDR3 is TGTGCCAGCAGTTTGGACAGGGTCTTCACTGAAGCTTTCTTT.

The chain joins TRBV30 to TRBJ1-5; D uncertain. V was shortened by 0 bases and J by 3 bases, with 3 bases between the two germline ends. Looked up from germline, CDR1 is GTSNPN and CDR2 is SVGIG (reference sequence). The CDR3 has 12 amino acids. This chain's CDR3 is CAWSVLNQPQHF. DNA for the CDR3: TGTGCCTGGAGTGTACTCAATCAGCCCCAGCATTTT.

The CDR3 nucleotides are TGTGCCAGTAGCCAGGGGGGTTCTGGAAACACCATATATTTT. Translated, it gives CASSQGGSGNTIYF. The chain recombines TRBV19 with TRBJ1-3, with 7 bases that match TRBD1. This CDR3 is 14 amino acids long. In germline, CDR1 is LNHDA, CDR2 SQIVND (reference sequence). J lost 1 base, V lost 6 bases, and 3 bases had no gene match.

The CDR3 DNA reads as TGTGCCAGCAGCCAAGGGGGACTATACAATGAGCAGTTCTTC. This gives the protein CASSQGGLYNEQFF. This rearrangement joins TRBV3-1 (or the pseudogene TRBV3-2) to TRBJ2-1; 7 nucleotides match TRBD2. J was trimmed by 4 bases and V by 1 base; bases with no gene match: 1. Germline values: CDR1 LGHDT, CDR2 YNNKEL (reference sequence). The CDR3 is made up of 14 amino acids.

The chain combines TRBV3-1 (or the pseudogene TRBV3-2) with TRBJ1-6; maybe TRBD1 (5 bases). Germline-derived CDR1 and CDR2 are LGHDT and YNNKEL (reference sequence). This CDR3 contains 14 residues. Trimming stripped 6 bases from V and 6 bases from J, with 12 bases between. CDR3: CASRGQGTNSPLHF. As DNA, the CDR3 is TGTGCCAGCAGGGGGCAGGGTACTAATTCACCCCTCCACTTT.

The chain carries TRBV5-1 and TRBJ2-7, with 8 nucleotides matching TRBD2. The CDR3 sequence is 13 residues long. V trimming: 1 base; J trimming: 6 bases; junction bases outside the gene matches: 3. Looked up from germline, CDR1 is SGHRS and CDR2 is YFSETQ. This CDR3 reads CASSLPGTSEQYF. The CDR3 DNA is TGCGCCAGCAGCTTGCCCGGGACTAGCGAGCAGTACTTC.

The V call is TRBV5-8, the J call TRBJ1-2; D perhaps matches TRBD1 (6 bases). The germline gives CDR1 SGHTS, CDR2 YDEGEE. Trimming took off 0 bases at V and 7 bases at J, with 13 bases between the two ends. The CDR3 runs to 14 residues. CDR3 coding DNA: TGTGCCAGCAGCTTGGTTTGGAGAGGGGGTGGCTACACCTTC. Protein sequence: CASSLVWRGGGYTF.

The chain is built from TRBV3-1 (or the pseudogene TRBV3-2) and TRBJ2-3; 14 positions agree with TRBD2. Trimming cost V 2 bases and J 3 bases; bases outside gene matches: 10. Germline loops: CDR1 LGHDT, CDR2 YNNKEL (reference sequence). This CDR3 is built from 19 residues. The CDR3 DNA reads TGTGCCAGCAGCCAAAACCCGGGCGGACTAGCGGGGGGAACAGATACGCAGTATTTT. It codes for CASSQNPGGLAGGTDTQYF.

The chain carries TRBV7-3 and TRBJ2-5; possibly TRBD2 for D (5 bases). Germline V gene sequence: CDR1 SGHTA, CDR2 FQGTGA. The V end was cut by 0 bases, the J end by 5 bases, with 13 bases between. The CDR3 sequence is 15 residues long. DNA of the CDR3: TGTGCCAGCAGCTTAACGCCGCGGGTGGGGGAGACCCAGTACTTC. Its translation is CASSLTPRVGETQYF.

The rearrangement joins TRBV6-2 or TRBV6-3 to TRBJ2-3; D is unresolved. V was shortened by 5 bases and J by 1 base, with 4 bases between the two germline ends. The CDR3 has 12 amino acids. Germline values: CDR1 MNHEY, CDR2 SVGEGT. The CDR3 coding sequence is TGTGCCAGCAGTACTGGCACAGATACGCAGTATTTT. This codes for CASSTGTDTQYF.

The rearrangement links TRBV7-6 to TRBJ2-1, with D unclear. CDR1 and CDR2 from the germline V gene are SGHVS and FNYEAQ. The CDR3 length is 12 residues. Trimming cost V 5 bases and J 7 bases, with 9 bases left between them. This chain's CDR3 is CASSLLPNEQFF. CDR3 bases: TGTGCCAGCAGCCTTCTACCGAATGAGCAGTTCTTC.

The gene calls are TRBV2 and TRBJ2-7; no firm D call. The CDR3 sequence is 15 residues long. Germline-derived CDR1 and CDR2 are SNHLY and FYNNEI. V gave up 1 base and J gave up 1 base, with 11 bases separating them. This CDR3 reads CASSEGLQRSYEQYF. CDR3 bases: TGTGCCAGCAGTGAAGGTCTCCAGAGGTCCTACGAGCAGTACTTC.

This chain uses TRBV7-9 with TRBJ1-1; possible D gene TRBD1, 6 bases. The CDR3 has 13 residues. V was trimmed by 8 bases and J by 4 bases, leaving 14 bases between them. From germline, CDR1 is SEHNR and CDR2 FQNEAQ (reference sequence). The CDR3 region has the DNA TGTGCCAGCCGAGGGGGAAGTGGCACTGAAGCTTTCTTT. Translated: CASRGGSGTEAFF. The variable domain in full, with the rest retrieved from reference TRBV7-9 and TRBJ1-1, is DTGVSQNPRHKITKRGQNVTFRCDPISEHNRLYWYRQTLGQGPEFLTYFQNEAQLEKSRLLSDRFSAERPKGSFSTLEIQRTEQGDSAMYLCASRGGSGTEAFFGQGTRLTVV.

CDR3 sequence reads: CASSLAGDPGGYTF. The CDR3, as DNA: TGTGCCAGCAGCTTAGCCGGGGATCCCGGTGGCTACACCTTC. The chain recombines TRBV7-9 with TRBJ1-2; D is uncertain. Germline CDR1 is SEHNR and CDR2 is FQNEAQ (reference sequence). Trimming shortened V by 0 bases and J by 7 bases, and 12 bases separated the two germline ends. The CDR3 sequence is 14 residues long.

V gene TRBV19 combines with J gene TRBJ1-5; tentative D call: TRBD1 (6 bases). The V end lost 6 bases, the J end lost 5 bases, and 17 bases lay between the germline ends. The CDR3 totals 15 residues. Germline V CDR1 and CDR2: LNHDA, SQIVND (reference sequence). The CDR3 coding sequence is TGTGCCAGTAGCCGTGAGGGGGGGATCGATCAGCCCCAGCATTTT. Translated: CASSREGGIDQPQHF.

J is TRBJ1-1 and V is TRBV18; possibly TRBD1 for D (6 bases). V lost 1 base and J 0 bases, leaving 12 bases between the germline ends. Germline CDR1 is KGHSH and CDR2 is LQKENI. The CDR3 has 16 amino acids. CDR3 coding DNA: TGTGCCAGCTCACCACGGGGGACAATCATGAACACTGAAGCTTTCTTT. Amino acids: CASSPRGTIMNTEAFF.

V and J are TRBV7-2 and TRBJ2-5, with a possible D match to TRBD1 (5 bases). Germline V CDR1 and CDR2: SGHTA, FQGNSA. CDR3 length equals 13 residues. V shed 1 base and J shed 4 bases, with 7 bases lying between them. The CDR3 region is CASSLGGPETQYF. Here the CDR3 DNA reads TGTGCCAGCAGCTTAGGGGGCCCAGAGACCCAGTACTTC.

V usage is TRBV10-3 and J usage is TRBJ2-3; possible D gene TRBD2, 6 bases. The CDR3 sequence is 16 residues long. V was shortened by 2 bases and J by 0 bases, with 12 bases between the two germline ends. Germline CDR1 is ENHRY and CDR2 is SYGVKD. DNA for the CDR3: TGTGCCATCAGTGAGAACCGGGAGCTTAGCACAGATACGCAGTATTTT. Translation: CAISENRELSTDTQYF.

This clone came up once. The chain carries TRBV18 and TRBJ1-5, with D uncertain. The germline V and J ends were trimmed by 2 bases and 7 bases, with 15 bases remaining between them. CDR3 length equals 15 residues. The germline V gene has CDR1 KGHSH and CDR2 LQKENI. The CDR3 nucleotides are TGTGCCAGCTCACCAATGGGCGCTGGGAGGCAGCCCCAGCATTTT. Amino acids: CASSPMGAGRQPQHF.